This T cell receptor beta chain was sequenced for a study of blood T cell repertoires in COVID-19. For the study at large: Sample material is recorded as cDNA or gDNA derived from T cells, B-cell-depleted T cells, or PBMCs.

Assay: immunoSEQ multiplex PCR; the TCRdb copy retains only in-frame clones and omits some. The table lists nearly 200,000 clones, approximately 84% of them singletons. V was clipped by 3 bases and J by 4 bases, with 18 bases between them. Germline V gene lookup returns CDR1 ENHRY and CDR2 SYGVKD. The CDR3 loop spans 16 amino acids. Self-reported history from a screening survey and questionnaire set each donor's cohort. Either two negative PCRs, clearance, or symptom resolution qualified Cohort 3 donors as recovered. This sequence originates from a man aged 40-55 years who had recovered from COVID-19. Sample: PBMCs or T cells enriched from blood (not recorded which). V gene TRBV10-3 combines with J gene TRBJ1-2; the D is unclear. CDR3 in amino acids: CAISERTSRVGYGYTF. CDR3 coding DNA: TGTGCCATCAGTGAACGGACTTCACGGGTGGGCTATGGCTACACCTTC.